The following is a TCR beta chain sequence with its context. Source study methods: Nucleated cell number was recorded as an estimate derived from reference gene primer amplification. Using immunoSEQ multiplex PCR, the repertoire was profiled, and TCRdb retains in-frame clones only, with some absent. V, J and clone size are taken as reported in that table, and D and trimming were inferred from the DNA itself. The data show some 180,000 clones, over 80% seen once. Seattle researchers signed up patients amid active infection and tracked them longitudinally. The record originates from a study of blood T cell repertoires in COVID-19. Study-wide context: Samples representing acute and convalescent COVID-19 were sourced from the United States, Italy and Spain.

The sequencing input was peripheral blood. The origin of this receptor is a woman aged 80 or over with COVID-19, enrolled during active disease.

The CDR3 region is CASNLAGENTGELFF. The CDR3 DNA reads TGTGCCAGCAATTTAGCGGGGGAGAACACCGGGGAGCTGTTTTTT. The chain uses TRBV9 and TRBJ2-2; 9 bases agree with TRBD2. Germline loops: CDR1 SGDLS, CDR2 YYNGEE. The CDR3 extends over 15 amino acids. The V and J ends lost 6 bases and 1 base, in that order; junction bases with no gene match: 4.